Given below is one T cell receptor (beta chain) in context. Its antigen is still unknown. No much larger clone exists at a distance of one base, and base qualities are not known. The data were taken from a study of blood T cell repertoires in COVID-19 (dated by TCRdb to about 2020). As for the study more broadly: Samples covering the acute and convalescent phases of COVID-19 were provided by collaborators in the United States, Italy and Spain. The prospective study material was composed of cDNA or gDNA derived from T cells, B-cell-depleted T cells, or PBMCs. HLA class I and class II types, where available, came from metadata supplied by the sample provider rather than from assay-based typing. The dataset comprised deeply sampled blood TCRbeta repertoires from subjects exposed to, actively infected with, or recovered from COVID-19. A freely available public database, intended as a resource for researchers studying the immune response to SARS-CoV-2, is where the repertoires were released. Sample metadata almost always included a de-identified subject ID, COVID-19 status, age in years and sex. Samples came from the ongoing ImmuneRACE study (first 160 participants) plus 1,254 subjects from 6 global collaborators. General study outcomes and caveats: The quantity of clinical and demographic metadata differed by source and by participant and was supplied without curation.

TCRbeta CDR3 regions were amplified from genomic DNA by means of the immunoSEQ Assay, a bias-controlled multiplex PCR. Processing in the source paper ran as follows. The number of nucleated cells in each sample was estimated from the amplification of reference gene primers within the assay. To quantify the absolute abundance of each unique TCRbeta CDR3 rearrangement, sequence reads were collapsed and filtered. For each sample, productive Simpson clonality was calculated by taking the square root of Simpson's diversity index across productive rearrangements. The table was pulled from immuneACCESS by TCRdb, which kept in-frame rearrangements only. Such tables lose some clones; where checked, under half of the loss comes from unresolved V genes, and the rest has no known cause. The V and J calls and clone size come from that table; D and trimming were worked out from the DNA. Recorded for this sample are roughly 250,000 clones; approximately 92% of them occurred a single time. The ten largest clones capture 2% to 3% of the sample.

For CDR1 and CDR2, the germline V gene lists ENHRY and SYGVKD. Including the terminal cysteine and phenylalanine, the CDR3 comprises 15 residues. The CDR3 DNA has 45 bases and is translated from base 1. V has 5 bases trimmed and J has 6 bases trimmed; junction bases matching no gene number 12. One collaborating source in Seattle enrolled patients during active infection and followed them longitudinally through the course of disease. Each collaborating institution followed its own protocols to collect whole blood in K2EDTA tubes. For TCRbeta analysis, collaborator samples were shipped as frozen whole blood, as isolated PBMCs, or as DNA extracted from either sample type.

This sequence was found in a person aged 18 to 35 with COVID-19, enrolled during active disease. Sequencing used peripheral blood. This chain is built from TRBV10-3 and TRBJ2-7, with 8 bases aligning to TRBD1. The CDR3 loop reads CAISSSGGSRAEQYF. The DNA sequence reads TGTGCCATCAGTAGCTCAGGGGGCTCCCGGGCCGAGCAGTACTTC.